These T cell receptor beta chains were read from a single sample in a study of Graves' ophthalmopathy and Graves' hyperthyroidism. One entry per CDR3 protein results from TCRdb running MiXCR on the multiplex PCR reads. Of under 350,000 distinct CDR3 sequences listed, roughly 15% are singletons. Sequenced input: peripheral blood. The receptors shown here come from an adult man with Graves' ophthalmopathy. Each CDR3 is given with its conserved first and last residue. The D gene is left open where the match is weak. Some rows have no size entry. The others give once, few or many, or a class for an expanded clone.

V	J	D	size	DNA	CDR3
TRBV28	TRBJ1-2	.	many	TGTGCCAGCGGGCTTTATGGCTACACCTTC	CASGLYGYTF
TRBV24-1	TRBJ2-3	.	many	TGTGCCACCAGTGACCCCCCCGGGTGGGGGAGCACAGATACGCAGTATTTT	CATSDPPGWGSTDTQYF
TRBV6-1	TRBJ1-2	TRBD1	many	TGTGCCAGCAGTGAGGGACAGGGTAATAACTATGGCTACACCTTC	CASSEGQGNNYGYTF
TRBV11-1	TRBJ1-1	.	many	TGTGCCAGCAGCTGGATACTACCGGCCTCGACGATGAACACTGAAGCTTTCTTT	CASSWILPASTMNTEAFF
TRBV7-2	TRBJ2-5	.	many	TGTGCCAGCAGACCCCCCCGAGTTACTGTAGAGACCCAGTACTTC	CASRPPRVTVETQYF
TRBV29-1	TRBJ1-1	.	few	TGCAGCGCACGGACCGAGGGGGACACTGAAGCTTTCTTT	CSARTEGDTEAFF
TRBV15	TRBJ2-6	.	many	TGTGCCACCAGCATACGGGACGGGGGCAGGGACGCTGGGGCCAACGTCCTGACTTTC	CATSIRDGGRDAGANVLTF
TRBV7-9	TRBJ2-2	TRBD2	many	TGTGCCAGCAGCTTCCGGGAGGGCCCCGGGGAGCTGTTTTTT	CASSFREGPGELFF
TRBV19	TRBJ2-2	.	many	TGTGCCAGTAGTATACAGGGGTTGATGATCGGGAACACCGGGGAGCTGTTTTTT	CASSIQGLMIGNTGELFF
TRBV6-1	TRBJ2-7	TRBD2	.	TGTGCCAGCAGTGAAGGACTAGCGGGAGCGGAAGAGCAGTACTTC	CASSEGLAGAEEQYF
TRBV6-1	TRBJ2-7	.	many	TGTGCCAGCAGCTCAGGGGGGTTTTCCTACGAGCAGTACTTC	CASSSGGFSYEQYF
TRBV7-9	TRBJ1-6	.	many	TGTGCCAGCAGCCTAGGCGGGGGCCTTTGGCCACCCCTCCACTTT	CASSLGGGLWPPLHF
TRBV6-5	TRBJ1-5	.	many	TGTGCCAGCAGTTACTCTATATATCAGCCCCAGCATTTT	CASSYSIYQPQHF
TRBV30	TRBJ1-2	.	many	TGTGCCTGGATTCCTCGGGAATTTCTTGCCAGGGAAGGCTACACCTTC	CAWIPREFLAREGYTF
TRBV19	TRBJ2-4	.	.	TGTGCCAGTATGGGGTCAATTCGGGTAGCCAAAAACATTCAGTACTTC	CASMGSIRVAKNIQYF
TRBV13	TRBJ2-2	TRBD1	many	TGTGCCAGCAGCTCACGCATGCTTGGGACAGCGAACACCGGGGAGCTGTTTTTT	CASSSRMLGTANTGELFF
TRBV20-1	TRBJ2-7	.	many	TGCAGTGCTAGAGATTCGGGTTACGAGCAGTACTTC	CSARDSGYEQYF
TRBV5-1	TRBJ1-3	TRBD1	many	TGCGCCAGCAGCAGGGGACAGGCATCGAACACCATATATTTT	CASSRGQASNTIYF
TRBV11-3	TRBJ1-1	TRBD1	many	TGTGCCAGCAGCTTAGGGGGTAGGTGGGACAGCGCAAATCCTGAAGCTTTCTTT	CASSLGGRWDSANPEAFF
TRBV20-1	TRBJ2-7	.	many	TGCAGTGCTAGTCGGTCCCGCGGGGGACAGAGCTCCTACGAGCAGTACTTC	CSASRSRGGQSSYEQYF
TRBV6-5	TRBJ2-7	TRBD1	many	TGTGCCAGCAGTTACCCAACAGGGGACGAGCAGTACTTC	CASSYPTGDEQYF
TRBV28	TRBJ2-7	TRBD1	many	TGTGCCAGCAGTCAACCGGGGGACAGGTCATTCTACGAGCAGTACTTC	CASSQPGDRSFYEQYF
TRBV12-3/TRBV12-4	TRBJ2-7	TRBD2	many	TGTGCCAGCAGTTTTCGGGCGGGAGGGCCCTACGAGCAGTACTTC	CASSFRAGGPYEQYF
TRBV28	TRBJ2-5	.	.	TGTGCCAGCAGACCCGTGGGGGGTTACCAAGAGACCCAGTACTTC	CASRPVGGYQETQYF
TRBV20-1	TRBJ2-5	.	many	TGCAGTGCTAGACTCCCAGGGCGTTTCCAAGAGACCCAGTACTTC	CSARLPGRFQETQYF
TRBV5-1	TRBJ2-5	.	many	TGCGCCAGTCGACAGGAGCAAGAGACCCAGTACTTC	CASRQEQETQYF
TRBV9	TRBJ1-5	.	many	TGTGCCAGCAGCGGTGCAGGGAGTAGCAATCAGCCCCAGCATTTT	CASSGAGSSNQPQHF
TRBV27	TRBJ1-5	.	many	TGTGCCAGCAAAGGGTTGGAGGGAAATCAGCCCCAGCATTTT	CASKGLEGNQPQHF
TRBV6-2/TRBV6-3	TRBJ1-5	.	many	TGTGCCAGCAGTTACTATTCCGGCAATCAGCCCCAGCATTTT	CASSYYSGNQPQHF
TRBV12-3/TRBV12-4	TRBJ2-5	TRBD2	many	TGTGCCAGCAGCCCCGGGACTAGCGGGAGGGCCGAGACCCAGCACTTC	CASSPGTSGRAETQHF
TRBV27	TRBJ2-6	.	.	TGTGCCAGCAGCCCCCTTGGGGCCAACGTCCTGACTTTC	CASSPLGANVLTF
TRBV6-1	TRBJ1-1	.	once	TGTGCCAGCAGTGAGGGGACCCACACTGAAGCTTTCTTT	CASSEGTHTEAFF
TRBV28	TRBJ1-2	.	many	TGTGCCAGCAGTACTGAGACAGATATTAACTATGGCTACACCTTC	CASSTETDINYGYTF
TRBV5-1	TRBJ2-7	TRBD2	many	TGCGCCAGCAGCTGGGGGACTAACCCAACCGGGGCCGAGCAGTACTTC	CASSWGTNPTGAEQYF
TRBV9	TRBJ1-5	.	many	TGTGCCGGCAGCGTAGGGGGAGGGGACCCGTCCCAGCCCCAGCATTTT	CAGSVGGGDPSQPQHF
TRBV7-2	TRBJ2-7	.	many	TGTGCCAGCAGCTTAGGAGTGCAGACGGGCGAGCAGTACTTC	CASSLGVQTGEQYF
TRBV6-1	TRBJ1-1	.	few	TGTGCCAGCAGCCAGCTGGACAAGAACACTGAAGCTTTCTTT	CASSQLDKNTEAFF
TRBV12-3/TRBV12-4	TRBJ2-2	TRBD2	.	TGTGCCAGCAGTTTATCCGGGACTAGGACCGGGGAGCTGTTTTTT	CASSLSGTRTGELFF
TRBV6-2/TRBV6-3	TRBJ1-1	.	many	TGTGCCAGCAGTTACATGGGGCACACTGAAGCTTTCTTT	CASSYMGHTEAFF
TRBV10-1	TRBJ2-7	TRBD1	many	TGCGCCAGCAGTGGTGGACAGGGAGGTGTGGAGCAGTACTTC	CASSGGQGGVEQYF
TRBV6-1	TRBJ1-1	.	many	TGTGCAACCCCCGCGGGGCCGAACACTGAAGCTTTCTTT	CATPAGPNTEAFF
TRBV11-2	TRBJ2-2	TRBD2	.	TGTGCCAGCAGACCTACTAGCGTCACCGGGGAGCTGTTTTTT	CASRPTSVTGELFF
TRBV7-9	TRBJ2-7	.	.	TGTGCCAGCAGCTTAGAGGCGGGCGGGAACTACGAGCAGTACTTC	CASSLEAGGNYEQYF
TRBV7-2	TRBJ2-5	.	many	TGTGCCAGCAGCCCCCCCGGAGAAGAGACCCAGTACTTC	CASSPPGEETQYF
TRBV3-1	TRBJ2-6	TRBD1	.	TGTGCCAGCAGCCCCAGGGACAGGGACTTTCTCTCTGGGGCCAACGTCCTGACTTTC	CASSPRDRDFLSGANVLTF
TRBV6-2/TRBV6-3	TRBJ1-1	TRBD1	.	TGTGCCAGCAGTTACGGGAGAGCAGGGGGCACTGAAGCTTTCTTT	CASSYGRAGGTEAFF
TRBV20-1	TRBJ1-5	TRBD1	many	TGCAGTGCTAGCCCAGGGGGCCCTTTAGGTCAGCCCCAGCATTTT	CSASPGGPLGQPQHF
TRBV15	TRBJ2-2	.	many	TGTGCCACCAGCAGAGATCAGATCTTCGGGGAGCTGTTTTTT	CATSRDQIFGELFF
TRBV28	TRBJ2-5	.	.	TGTGCCAGCATCCCACGGGGGATGCTGGGAGAGACCCAGTACTTC	CASIPRGMLGETQYF